The present T cell receptor beta chain was sequenced within a study of tumor-infiltrating lymphocytes in localized non-small cell lung cancer. For the study at large: The cohort mixed smokers and never-smokers, several histologies, and some post-neoadjuvant-chemotherapy samples. Resected tumor was paired with non-adjacent uninvolved lung from the same patient.

In its sample, this clone ranks as medium-sized. Its target is not known. TCRdb's copy holds only in-frame clones and misses some; the assay was immunoSEQ multiplex PCR. Among approximately 24,000 clones listed, roughly three fifths were seen once. Germline V lookup: CDR1 MNHEY, CDR2 SMNVEV (reference sequence). V lost 3 bases and J lost 3; bases outside the gene matches: 2. This CDR3 is 15 amino acids long. Overall study findings and caveats: Available tissue quantity limited TCR sequencing to a patient subset. Tumors had more T cell infiltration than uninvolved lung, per TCRbeta sequencing and CD3 counts.

This chain uses TRBV27 with TRBJ2-6, with 7 positions matching TRBD1. The source material was lung tumor tissue. The receptor was isolated from a human donor with non-small cell lung cancer. CDR3 nucleotides: TGTGCCAGCAGTTTTGGGACAGATGGGGCCAACGTCCTGACTTTC. Protein sequence: CASSFGTDGANVLTF.